This TCR beta chain stems from a study of glioma-infiltrating T cells after dendritic cell vaccination. Primers: 60 V beta forward and 13 J beta reverse. TCRdb's copy holds only in-frame clones and misses some; the assay was immunoSEQ multiplex PCR. Among around 32,000 clones listed, over 90% were seen once. Study results and caveats: Higher TCR clonality did not directly relate to longer survival.

The length of the CDR3 is 16 residues. Trimming removed 5 bases from V and 0 bases from J; junction bases left unmatched: 5. Germline CDR1 reads SGHTA; CDR2 reads FQGNSA. Concerning this clone itself: What it binds is unknown.

Patients had residual fresh-frozen tumor tissue and more than two years of survival data. Isocitrate dehydrogenase mutation was absent in all glioblastoma patients. Material: blood, obtained before dendritic cell vaccination. This receptor was taken from a human donor with glioblastoma. The V and J genes are TRBV7-2 and TRBJ2-3, with 10 bases fitting TRBD2. The CDR3 region has the DNA TGTGCCAGCAGCGGGCAACTAGCGGGGAGCACAGATACGCAGTATTTT. Translation gives CASSGQLAGSTDTQYF.